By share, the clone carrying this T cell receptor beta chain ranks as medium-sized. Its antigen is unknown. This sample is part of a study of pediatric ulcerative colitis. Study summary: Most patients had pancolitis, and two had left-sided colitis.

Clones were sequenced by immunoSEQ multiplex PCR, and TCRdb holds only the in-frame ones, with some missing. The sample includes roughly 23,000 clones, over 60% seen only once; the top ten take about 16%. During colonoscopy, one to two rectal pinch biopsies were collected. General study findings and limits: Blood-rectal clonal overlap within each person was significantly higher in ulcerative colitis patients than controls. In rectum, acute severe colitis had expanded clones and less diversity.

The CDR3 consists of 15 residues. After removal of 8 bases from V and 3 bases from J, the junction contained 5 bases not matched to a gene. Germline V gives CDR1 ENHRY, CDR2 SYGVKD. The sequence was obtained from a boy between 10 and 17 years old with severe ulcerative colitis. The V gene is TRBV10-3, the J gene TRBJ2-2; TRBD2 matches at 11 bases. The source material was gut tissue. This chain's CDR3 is CAIQGTSGHTGELFF. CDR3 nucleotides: TGTGCCATCCAGGGGACTAGCGGACACACCGGGGAGCTGTTTTTT.